Below, 31 T cell receptor beta chains from the same sample are listed, as sequenced in a study of T cell repertoires in cytomegalovirus infection (dated 2019 in TCRdb). Sequencing took place on an Illumina HiSeq 1500. TCRdb ran its own pipeline on the public reads, namely fastp trimming at Q25 and MiXCR clone calling, and kept in-frame beta chains. Rows merge per CDR3 protein into single entries with the most common DNA and genes. The sample table lists 500,000 or so distinct CDR3 sequences, approximately 15% of them with a count of one. About 24% of the sample is in the top ten clones. The sample comprised CD8+ T cells from PBMCs. The receptors were gathered from a human donor in good health (CMV status not recorded). Some clones in this sample may be carry-over from other donors' samples.

The rearrangement uses TRBV29-1 and TRBJ2-6, with D possibly TRBD1 on 5 matching bases. Looked up from germline, CDR1 is SQVTM and CDR2 is ANQGSEA. This CDR3 region has 14 residues. Trimming left V 5 bases short and J 2 bases short, with 10 bases between. Here the CDR3 DNA reads TGCAGCGTTCCACTGACAGCTGGGGCCAACGTCCTGACTTTC. Translated, it gives CSVPLTAGANVLTF.

V usage is TRBV28 and J usage is TRBJ2-7; 7 positions agree with TRBD2. The germline gives CDR1 MDHEN, CDR2 SYDVKM. The CDR3 length is 15 residues. After removal of 4 bases from V and 4 bases from J, the junction contained 10 bases not matched to a gene. For the CDR3, the DNA is TGTGCCAGCAGTTCAACTAGCGACCTCGTTTACGAGCAGTACTTC. This sequence encodes CASSSTSDLVYEQYF.

This clonotype was picked up a small number of times. J is TRBJ2-5 and V is TRBV20-1; 8 bases align to TRBD1. Germline V CDR1 and CDR2: DFQATT, SNEGSKA (reference sequence). V gave up 0 bases and J gave up 5 bases; unmatched junction bases: 11. The CDR3 extends over 16 amino acids. The CDR3 bases are TGCAGTGCTAGAGACCCACATGGACAGGGCGAGGAGACCCAGTACTTC. This encodes CSARDPHGQGEETQYF.

There are many counts of this clonotype. CDR3 DNA: TGTGCCTGGAGTGCAACAGGGGCCGGCTACACCTTC. It yields the protein CAWSATGAGYTF. The chain uses TRBV30 and TRBJ1-2; 7 positions match TRBD1. Germline values: CDR1 GTSNPN, CDR2 SVGIG (reference sequence). V shed 1 base and J 8 bases; nucleotides not matched to a gene: 4. This CDR3 spans 12 amino acids.

The sample holds many counts of this clonotype. The gene calls are TRBV6-2 or TRBV6-3 and TRBJ2-1; D unresolved. Germline CDR1 reads MNHEY; CDR2 reads SVGEGT. This CDR3 region has 14 residues. V lost 5 bases and J lost 7, with 15 bases in between. The CDR3 coding sequence is TGTGCCAGCAGTCCGATTAAACCCATGAATGAGCAGTTCTTC. Its translation: CASSPIKPMNEQFF.

V usage is TRBV4-2 and J usage is TRBJ2-2; D remains ambiguous. The CDR3 consists of 13 residues. Germline assignment: CDR1 LGHNA and CDR2 YNFKEQ. V shed 0 bases and J shed 7 bases, with 6 bases lying between them. This CDR3 reads CASSQERNGELFF. Here the CDR3 DNA reads TGTGCCAGCAGCCAAGAACGGAACGGGGAGCTGTTTTTT.

This clonotype has ten or more counts. V gene TRBV7-9 combines with J gene TRBJ2-1, with TRBD1 matching 10 bases. Germline loops: CDR1 SEHNR, CDR2 FQNEAQ (reference sequence). V shed 4 bases, J shed 7 bases, and the junction held 7 bases outside the gene matches. This CDR3 is built from 15 residues. The CDR3 DNA sequence: TGTGCCAGCAGCTCCGACAGGGGGCGTTTAAATGAGCAGTTCTTC. Its translation is CASSSDRGRLNEQFF. Complete variable domain (other parts from reference TRBV7-9 and TRBJ2-1): DTGVSQNPRHKITKRGQNVTFRCDPISEHNRLYWYRQTLGQGPEFLTYFQNEAQLEKSRLLSDRFSAERPKGSFSTLEIQRTEQGDSAMYLCASSSDRGRLNEQFFGPGTRLTVL.

This clonotype was seen a few times. The chain links TRBV6-5 to TRBJ1-1; the match to TRBD1 covers 7 bases. The CDR3 has 14 amino acids. V lost 6 bases and J lost 3; bases outside the gene matches: 7. Germline lookup yields CDR1 MNHEY and CDR2 SVGAGI. The CDR3 DNA is TGTGCCAGCAGGATCAGGGGGGAGCACACTGAAGCTTTCTTT. This gives the protein CASRIRGEHTEAFF.

This clonotype has a handful of counts. The V and J genes are TRBV13 and TRBJ1-3, with D unclear. V shed 5 bases and J shed 0 bases, with 8 bases lying between them. Looked up from germline, CDR1 is PRHDT and CDR2 is FYEKMQ (reference sequence). This CDR3 is 14 amino acids long. The CDR3 region is CASSTPDSGNTIYF. CDR3 sequence (DNA): TGTGCCAGCAGCACCCCGGACTCTGGAAACACCATATATTTT.

In its sample, this clonotype was seen many times. The rearrangement links TRBV7-3 to TRBJ2-1; TRBD2 matches at 14 bases. Germline CDR1 SGHTA, CDR2 FQGTGA. V trimming: 4 bases; J trimming: 9 bases; junction bases outside the gene matches: 5. The CDR3 totals 15 residues. The CDR3 DNA is TGTGCCAGCAGCTCCGGACTAGCGGGAGGACGTGAGCAGTTCTTC. This codes for CASSSGLAGGREQFF. The full variable domain, completed using reference TRBV7-3 and TRBJ2-1, is GAGVSQTPSNKVTEKGKYVELRCDPISGHTALYWYRQSLGQGPEFLIYFQGTGAADDSGLPNDRFFAVRPEGSVSTLKIQRTERGDSAVYLCASSSGLAGGREQFFGPGTRLTVL.

This clonotype was detected many times. The chain links TRBV5-4 to TRBJ2-1, with a possible D match to TRBD2 (7 bases). This CDR3 comprises 14 residues. Germline assignment: CDR1 SGHNT and CDR2 YYREEE (reference sequence). V lost 1 base and J 9 bases, leaving 14 bases between the germline ends. The CDR3 coding sequence is TGTGCCAGCAGCTTGTTTTCGGGGGGCACTGAGCAGTTCTTC. Translating gives CASSLFSGGTEQFF.

About this clonotype: At one end the junction does not follow the germline gene, possibly because of a read error. This chain connects TRBV7-8 to TRBJ1-4; maybe TRBD1 (5 bases). Germline values: CDR1 SGHVS, CDR2 FQNEAQ. CDR3 length: 15 residues. CDR3 region: CARSKFQGVNEKMFF. The CDR3 DNA reads TGTGCCAGAAGCAAATTCCAGGGTGTAAATGAAAAAATGTTTTTT.

Many counts were recorded for this clonotype. V is TRBV12-5 and J is TRBJ1-5; 11 bases fit TRBD1. V gave up 4 bases and J gave up 8 bases; unmatched junction bases: 4. Germline CDR1 reads LGHNT; CDR2 reads FRNRAP. The CDR3 loop spans 14 amino acids. This CDR3 reads CASGSGQGGEPQHF. CDR3 sequence (DNA): TGTGCTAGTGGTTCGGGACAGGGGGGTGAGCCCCAGCATTTT.

In this sample, this clonotype turned up many times. The chain carries TRBV28 and TRBJ2-2; weak D call: TRBD1 (6 bases). Trimming left V 6 bases short and J 0 bases short, with 11 bases between. The CDR3 is 15 residues long. The germline CDR1 and CDR2 sequences are MDHEN and SYDVKM. CDR3 sequence reads: CASSSGTTNTGELFF. CDR3 DNA: TGTGCCAGCAGCTCCGGGACAACGAACACCGGGGAGCTGTTTTTT.

This clonotype was counted at least ten times. The V gene is TRBV6-1, the J gene TRBJ2-1; 7 nucleotides match TRBD2. Germline V lookup: CDR1 MNHNS, CDR2 SASEGT. The V and J ends lost 5 bases and 8 bases, in that order; junction bases with no gene match: 3. The CDR3 length is 12 residues. In nucleotides, the CDR3 is TGTGCCAGCAGTCCCACTAGCGATGAGCAGTTCTTC. Translated: CASSPTSDEQFF.

This clonotype showed up just a few times. J is TRBJ2-1 and V is TRBV28, with 13 positions matching TRBD2. Losses at the gene ends were 1 base for V and 10 bases for J; bases not matched to a gene: 7. Germline V gene sequence: CDR1 MDHEN, CDR2 SYDVKM. The CDR3 has 16 residues. CDR3 amino acids: CASSLFGLAGAGEQFF. CDR3 coding DNA: TGTGCCAGCAGTTTATTCGGACTAGCGGGAGCGGGGGAGCAGTTCTTC.

With regard to this clonotype: A far more abundant clone sits one base away, making this likely a read error. The chain links TRBV13 to TRBJ1-2, with a possible D match to TRBD1 (5 bases). In germline, CDR1 is PRHDT, CDR2 FYEKMQ (reference sequence). CDR3 length: 13 amino acids. Trimming removed 4 bases at V and 3 bases at J, with 9 bases between. The CDR3 loop reads CASSSGSDYGYTF. CDR3 nucleotide sequence: TGTGCCAGCAGCTCAGGGTCGGACTATGGCTACACCTTC.

In its sample, this clonotype was seen many times. The rearrangement joins TRBV7-3 to TRBJ2-3; 12 bases fit TRBD2. Germline lookup yields CDR1 SGHTA and CDR2 FQGTGA. With 5 bases clipped from V and 6 bases from J, the junction kept 6 bases outside the gene matches. The CDR3 contains 15 residues. The CDR3 DNA reads TGTGCCAGCAGCACTCTAGCGGGGGGGGCCGATACGCAGTATTTT. This translates into CASSTLAGGADTQYF.

This sequence joins TRBV3-1 and TRBJ2-7; either TRBD1 or TRBD2 may supply D (5 bases each). V lost 4 bases, J lost 2 bases, and 18 bases lay in between. The length of the CDR3 is 16 residues. Germline V lookup: CDR1 LGHDT, CDR2 YNNKEL (reference sequence). DNA of the CDR3: TGTGCCAGCAGCCCCCGAGGGGTAAGGGTCGCCTACGAGCAGTACTTC. Its protein product is CASSPRGVRVAYEQYF.

This clonotype was recorded at least ten times. The chain joins TRBV4-2 to TRBJ2-7, with 8 bases fitting TRBD2. The CDR3 has 17 amino acids. The V gene's germline CDR1 is LGHNA and CDR2 YNFKEQ. V was pared by 1 base and J by 1 base, with 9 bases of the junction left unmatched. Here the CDR3 DNA reads TGTGCCAGCAGCCAAGGTCGGTCTAGCGGGTTGTCCTACGAGCAGTACTTC. Translation: CASSQGRSSGLSYEQYF.

This chain joins TRBV29-1 and TRBJ1-2; 7 nucleotides line up with TRBD1. The germline V gene encodes CDR1 SQVTM and CDR2 ANQGSEA. The CDR3 runs 14 residues. With 4 bases clipped from V and 5 bases from J, the junction kept 10 bases outside the gene matches. The CDR3 protein is CSVARQGPVYGYTF. CDR3 sequence (DNA): TGCAGCGTTGCAAGACAGGGACCGGTATATGGCTACACCTTC.

This clonotype was seen at least ten times. V gene TRBV6-5 combines with J gene TRBJ2-1; 8 positions match TRBD2. The CDR3 length is 16 residues. CDR1 is MNHEY and CDR2 is SVGAGI in the germline V gene. The V segment lost 0 bases and the J segment 6 bases; nucleotides outside the gene matches: 7. This CDR3 is CASSYSGLAGFNEQFF. Here the CDR3 DNA reads TGTGCCAGCAGTTACTCGGGCCTAGCGGGTTTCAATGAGCAGTTCTTC.

About this clonotype itself: A clone one base away is much larger, so this may be a read error. The chain couples TRBV19 to TRBJ2-2; the match to TRBD2 covers 7 bases. Germline values: CDR1 LNHDA, CDR2 SQIVND (reference sequence). The CDR3 covers 18 residues. CDR3 region: CASSIPEWRETNTGVLFF. Written as DNA, the CDR3 is TGTGCCAGTAGTATCCCCGAGTGGCGGGAGACGAACACCGGGGTGCTGTTTTTT.

This clonotype was counted ten times or more. The chain uses TRBV28 and TRBJ1-1, with 11 nucleotides matching TRBD1. J lost 7 bases, V lost 6 bases, and 16 bases had no gene match. Germline V gene sequence: CDR1 MDHEN, CDR2 SYDVKM. The CDR3 sequence is 17 residues long. Here the CDR3 reads CASRSLRDRGKVLEAFF. CDR3 coding DNA: TGTGCCAGCAGATCCCTAAGGGACAGGGGGAAGGTGCTTGAAGCTTTCTTT.

This chain joins TRBV6-4 and TRBJ2-1; no clear D gene. Trimming pared 3 bases from V and 1 base from J, leaving 16 bases between. The CDR3 is made up of 17 amino acids. Germline CDR1 reads MRHNA; CDR2 reads SNTAGT. In DNA form, the CDR3 reads TGTGCCAGCAGTGATACGGTCACGCACCGATCCTACAATGAGCAGTTCTTC. Translated, it gives CASSDTVTHRSYNEQFF.

V gene TRBV20-1 combines with J gene TRBJ2-1; 7 positions agree with TRBD2. This CDR3 is built from 16 residues. Germline CDR1 is DFQATT and CDR2 is SNEGSKA (reference sequence). J gave up 2 bases and V 1 base, and 8 bases lay outside the gene matches. The CDR3 bases are TGCAGTGCTAGAGGGCTAGCGGAACCAACCTACAATGAGCAGTTCTTC. Its protein product is CSARGLAEPTYNEQFF.

This clonotype was found many times. This chain joins TRBV20-1 and TRBJ2-1; 10 bases are shared with TRBD2. J was trimmed by 7 bases and V by 6 bases; bases with no gene match: 3. This CDR3 contains 12 residues. The germline gives CDR1 DFQATT, CDR2 SNEGSKA (reference sequence). This CDR3 is CSAFSGRNEQFF. Here the CDR3 DNA reads TGCAGTGCATTTAGCGGGAGGAATGAGCAGTTCTTC.

There are many counts of this clonotype. The chain combines TRBV7-6 with TRBJ1-4, with 8 bases identical to TRBD1. The CDR3 sequence is 15 residues long. Losses at the gene ends were 5 bases for V and 8 bases for J; bases not matched to a gene: 10. Germline V gene data show CDR1 as SGHVS and CDR2 as FNYEAQ. The CDR3 loop is CASSPTGQEGEKLFF. CDR3 bases: TGTGCCAGCAGCCCTACGGGACAGGAGGGCGAAAAACTGTTTTTT.

This chain uses TRBV7-7 with TRBJ2-2; D may be TRBD2 (5 bases). This CDR3 has 12 amino acids. CDR1 and CDR2 (germline): SSHAT, FNYEAQ (reference sequence). The CDR3 protein is CASSVWNGELFF. In DNA, the CDR3 is TGTGCGAGTAGCGTGTGGAACGGGGAGCTGTTTTTT.

This chain joins TRBV15 and TRBJ1-1, with D maybe TRBD1 (6 bases). CDR3 length: 20 residues. Germline V gene sequence: CDR1 LNHNV, CDR2 YYDKDF (reference sequence). V lost 0 bases and J lost 3, with 26 bases in between. Here the CDR3 DNA reads TGTGCCACCAGCAGAGATCTGAACAGGGATTTTAACTGGGTTGACACTGAAGCTTTCTTT. It yields the protein CATSRDLNRDFNWVDTEAFF.

This clonotype showed up many times. This chain joins TRBV5-4 and TRBJ2-5; 11 positions match TRBD2. Germline values: CDR1 SGHNT, CDR2 YYREEE (reference sequence). Unmatched junction bases numbered 11, after V lost 4 bases and J lost 6 bases. CDR3 length: 16 residues. The DNA for the CDR3 is TGTGCCAGCAGCCGGCCGACTAGCGGGGACGGGAAGACCCAGTACTTC. Encoded protein: CASSRPTSGDGKTQYF.